These 31 T cell receptor beta chains originate from one sample sequenced in a study of cytomegalovirus exposure and HLA in healthy donors. Researchers ran the PCR with 60 Vbeta and 13 Jbeta primers. The table came from immunoSEQ multiplex PCR; TCRdb's copy has only in-frame clones and leaves some out. The sample has around 100,000 clones; roughly 80% are singletons. Source material: PBMCs. The receptors stem from a female donor in good health and CMV-seropositive.

The V and J genes are TRBV11-3 and TRBJ2-2; 9 bases align to TRBD2. Germline CDR1 SGHNT, CDR2 YENEEA. CDR3 length: 16 amino acids. V lost 5 bases and J lost 1; bases outside the gene matches: 5. The CDR3 DNA is TGTGCCAGCAGCACCTTACTAGCGGGGAACACCGGGGAGCTGTTTTTT. Translation: CASSTLLAGNTGELFF.

The rearrangement joins TRBV2 to TRBJ1-5; the D is unclear. Germline CDR1 and CDR2: SNHLY and FYNNEI. The CDR3 sequence is 14 residues long. With 1 base removed from V and 0 bases from J, the gap between germline ends came to 4 bases. Here the CDR3 reads CASSEGYSNQPQHF. The CDR3 DNA follows: TGTGCCAGCAGTGAAGGTTATAGCAATCAGCCCCAGCATTTT.

The V and J genes are TRBV10-3 and TRBJ2-3, with D possibly matching TRBD1 (5 bases). This CDR3 spans 15 amino acids. V dropped 4 bases and J dropped 4 bases, with 15 bases sitting between them. Per the germline V gene, CDR1 is ENHRY and CDR2 is SYGVKD. The DNA of the CDR3 is TGTGCCATCAGTGCGTACACAAGGGGCGCAGATACGCAGTATTTT. Protein product: CAISAYTRGADTQYF.

The V call is TRBV28, the J call TRBJ1-4, with unresolved D. This CDR3 is built from 14 residues. Trimming took 2 bases from V and 3 from J, leaving 7 bases between them. Germline lookup yields CDR1 MDHEN and CDR2 SYDVKM. CDR3 sequence: CASSLGGPNEKLFF. As DNA, the CDR3 is TGTGCCAGCAGTTTAGGAGGTCCTAATGAAAAACTGTTTTTT.

This clone was counted between two and nine times. The rearrangement links TRBV4-1 to TRBJ2-1; 9 bases match TRBD2. Germline trimming cut 4 bases from V and 9 bases from J; bases unmatched to any gene: 1. Germline CDR1 reads MGHRA; CDR2 reads YSYEKL. The CDR3 has 12 amino acids. The CDR3 region is CASSPLAGEQFF. CDR3 bases: TGCGCCAGCAGCCCACTAGCGGGTGAGCAGTTCTTC.

The chain uses TRBV5-6 and TRBJ1-3; D ambiguous. Looked up from germline, CDR1 is SGHDT and CDR2 is YYEEEE. Between the trimmed V and J ends, which lost 4 bases and 5 bases, there was a span of 4 bases. This CDR3 region has 11 residues. The CDR3 DNA sequence: TGTGCCAGCAGCACTCGAAACACCATATATTTT. Its translation: CASSTRNTIYF.

This chain joins TRBV2 and TRBJ1-3; no reliable D call. From germline, CDR1 is SNHLY and CDR2 FYNNEI. This CDR3 region has 15 residues. V lost 5 bases to trimming and J lost 0 bases, with 11 bases between them. The CDR3 region has the DNA TGTGCCAGCAGTAACGACATATACTCTGGAAACACCATATATTTT. Protein sequence: CASSNDIYSGNTIYF.

V usage is TRBV7-2 and J usage is TRBJ2-3; 8 bases match TRBD2. In germline, CDR1 is SGHTA, CDR2 FQGNSA. V lost 5 bases, J lost 5 bases, and 12 bases stayed unmatched. The CDR3 totals 16 residues. CDR3 amino acids: CASSRAGRGERDTQYF. Written as DNA, the CDR3 is TGTGCCAGCAGCAGAGCCGGGAGGGGAGAGAGAGATACGCAGTATTTT.

The rearrangement uses TRBV29-1 and TRBJ1-2; TRBD1 agrees at 8 bases. Germline loops: CDR1 SQVTM, CDR2 ANQGSEA. V shed 7 bases and J 0 bases; nucleotides not matched to a gene: 7. The CDR3 runs to 14 residues. CDR3 sequence: CSAGQGRANYGYTF. As DNA, the CDR3 is TGCAGCGCCGGACAGGGACGAGCTAACTATGGCTACACCTTC.

The chain recombines TRBV7-9 with TRBJ1-1; D perhaps matches TRBD1 (6 bases). The CDR3 runs 13 residues. Looked up from germline, CDR1 is SEHNR and CDR2 is FQNEAQ (reference sequence). V shed 5 bases and J shed 6 bases, with 13 bases lying between them. CDR3 coding DNA: TGTGCCAGCAGCGCTCAGGGGCAGTCTGAAGCTTTCTTT. Translated, it gives CASSAQGQSEAFF. Full variable domain (rest looked up from reference TRBV7-9 and TRBJ1-1): DTGVSQNPRHKITKRGQNVTFRCDPISEHNRLYWYRQTLGQGPEFLTYFQNEAQLEKSRLLSDRFSAERPKGSFSTLEIQRTEQGDSAMYLCASSAQGQSEAFFGQGTRLTVV.

This clone showed up just once. This sequence joins TRBV30 and TRBJ1-2; 8 bases agree with TRBD1. The CDR3 runs to 16 residues. V trimming: 1 base; J trimming: 4 bases; junction bases outside the gene matches: 11. Germline V gives CDR1 GTSNPN, CDR2 SVGIG (reference sequence). CDR3 in amino acids: CAWSDLLRQGIYGYTF. Written as DNA, the CDR3 is TGTGCCTGGAGTGACCTTTTACGACAGGGGATCTATGGCTACACCTTC.

The chain links TRBV6-1 to TRBJ1-5; D might be TRBD1 (6 bases). CDR3 length: 14 amino acids. Per the germline V gene, CDR1 is MNHNS and CDR2 is SASEGT. With 6 bases removed from V and 9 bases from J, the gap between germline ends came to 18 bases. CDR3 region: CASRKQGNLRPQHF. CDR3 in DNA: TGTGCCAGCAGAAAGCAGGGGAACCTTCGGCCCCAGCATTTT.

This clone was detected a few times. This chain connects TRBV28 to TRBJ1-2; 7 bases fit TRBD1. Germline V gene sequence: CDR1 MDHEN, CDR2 SYDVKM. The CDR3 has 12 amino acids. With 10 bases clipped from V and 6 bases from J, the junction kept 8 bases outside the gene matches. The CDR3 nucleotides read TGTGCCACCCAGGGGGGAGTAGATGGCTACACCTTC. The encoded protein is CATQGGVDGYTF.

The chain uses TRBV11-3 and TRBJ1-3; 8 bases are shared with TRBD1. Trimming cost V 5 bases and J 3 bases; bases outside gene matches: 3. Germline CDR1 and CDR2: SGHNT and YENEEA. The CDR3 loop spans 14 amino acids. The CDR3 coding sequence is TGTGCCAGCAGCCTCAGGGGGCTTGGAAACACCATATATTTT. Its protein product is CASSLRGLGNTIYF. Variable domain in full (rest from reference TRBV11-3 and TRBJ1-3): EAGVVQSPRYKIIEKKQPVAFWCNPISGHNTLYWYLQNLGQGPELLIRYENEEAVDDSQLPKDRFSAERLKGVDSTLKIQPAELGDSAVYLCASSLRGLGNTIYFGEGSWLTVV.

The chain recombines TRBV6-1 with TRBJ1-2; D is perhaps TRBD1 (5 bases). Germline CDR1 MNHNS, CDR2 SASEGT. The V gene lost 8 bases and the J gene lost 2 bases, with 15 bases spanning the gap. CDR3 length: 14 residues. CDR3 in amino acids: CASGGGTLNYGYTF. The CDR3 DNA reads TGTGCCAGCGGGGGGGGGACCTTGAACTATGGCTACACCTTC.

The chain joins TRBV28 to TRBJ1-6; possible D gene TRBD1, 5 bases. Germline V lookup: CDR1 MDHEN, CDR2 SYDVKM. CDR3 size: 16 residues. V was pared by 9 bases and J by 6 bases, with 21 bases between. CDR3 nucleotide sequence: TGTGCCAGTACTCTTGCGGGGGGACTGACTAATTCACCCCTCCACTTT. Protein sequence: CASTLAGGLTNSPLHF.

J is TRBJ1-2 and V is TRBV9; D gene uncertain. Trimming left V 4 bases short and J 4 bases short, with 14 bases between. This CDR3 spans 14 amino acids. Per the germline V gene, CDR1 is SGDLS and CDR2 is YYNGEE. The CDR3 reads CASSPAGVGYGYTF. The CDR3 bases are TGTGCCAGCAGCCCGGCCGGGGTCGGCTATGGCTACACCTTC.

The chain carries TRBV21-1 and TRBJ2-7; the table's D gene call, TRBD2, was not cross checked with the DNA. TRBV21-1 is a pseudogene. The CDR3 covers 17 residues. The CDR3 DNA reads as TGTGCCAGCAGCCCGGGGGACCAGCGCGCTGGAAGACACGAGCAGTACTTC. This encodes CASSPGDQRAGRHEQYF.

This CDR3 reads CASRPTGQYQPQHF. CDR3 bases: TGTGCCAGCCGTCCCACAGGGCAATATCAGCCCCAGCATTTT. The chain employs TRBV6-1 and TRBJ1-5, with D perhaps matching TRBD1 (6 bases). Trimming took 8 bases from V and 5 from J, leaving 16 bases between them. CDR1 MNHNS and CDR2 SASEGT come from the germline V gene. The CDR3 contains 14 residues.

The chain recombines TRBV18 with TRBJ1-4; 10 positions agree with TRBD1. V shed 6 bases and J 8 bases; nucleotides not matched to a gene: 6. CDR3 size: 14 residues. CDR1 and CDR2 from the germline V gene are KGHSH and LQKENI. The DNA of the CDR3 is TGTGCCAGCTCTACCGGGACAGGGGACGAAAAACTGTTTTTT. It yields the protein CASSTGTGDEKLFF.

The gene calls are TRBV7-3 and TRBJ1-1; tentative D call: TRBD1 (5 bases). V lost 3 bases to trimming and J lost 4 bases, with 9 bases between them. The germline V gene has CDR1 SGHTA and CDR2 FQGTGA. The CDR3 has 13 amino acids. CDR3 nucleotide sequence: TGTGCCAGCAGCTTTACAGGCTCCACTGAAGCTTTCTTT. It translates to CASSFTGSTEAFF. Combining the CDR3 with reference TRBV7-3 and TRBJ1-1 gives the whole variable domain GAGVSQTPSNKVTEKGKYVELRCDPISGHTALYWYRQSLGQGPEFLIYFQGTGAADDSGLPNDRFFAVRPEGSVSTLKIQRTERGDSAVYLCASSFTGSTEAFFGQGTRLTVV.

The chain combines TRBV7-2 with TRBJ2-7; maybe TRBD1 (5 bases). Germline V gives CDR1 SGHTA, CDR2 FQGNSA. The CDR3 is made up of 14 amino acids. V was trimmed by 0 bases and J by 2 bases, leaving 8 bases between them. The CDR3 loop reads CASSLAGPPYEQYF. The CDR3 DNA sequence: TGTGCCAGCAGCTTAGCGGGGCCCCCCTACGAGCAGTACTTC.

The chain joins TRBV13 to TRBJ1-3; TRBD1 is a possible D gene (5 bases). Germline V gene data show CDR1 as PRHDT and CDR2 as FYEKMQ (reference sequence). Trimming removed 6 bases from V and 0 bases from J, with 6 bases in between. The CDR3 totals 13 residues. Here the CDR3 reads CASRQVSGNTIYF. In DNA form, the CDR3 reads TGTGCCAGCAGACAGGTCTCTGGAAACACCATATATTTT.

V and J are TRBV4-2 and TRBJ2-3; possibly TRBD1 for D (5 bases). CDR3 length: 15 amino acids. V was cut by 1 base and J by 1 base, with 9 bases left in between. CDR1 LGHNA and CDR2 YNFKEQ come from the germline V gene. The CDR3 here is CASSQGGLGTDTQYF. DNA of the CDR3: TGTGCCAGCAGCCAAGGGGGCCTCGGCACAGATACGCAGTATTTT.

The V and J genes are TRBV7-2 and TRBJ2-3; TRBD1 matches at 7 bases. The V gene's germline CDR1 is SGHTA and CDR2 FQGNSA. J gave up 2 bases and V 3 bases, and 11 bases lay outside the gene matches. The CDR3 contains 17 residues. For the CDR3, the DNA is TGTGCCAGCAGCTTGACTCGGACAGGCCTGTACACAGATACGCAGTATTTT. It codes for CASSLTRTGLYTDTQYF.

This rearrangement joins TRBV6-1 to TRBJ1-1, with D perhaps matching TRBD1 (6 bases). V was pared by 4 bases and J by 0 bases, with 15 bases between. CDR3 length equals 16 residues. Per germline, CDR1 MNHNS and CDR2 SASEGT. This CDR3 reads CASSGPRRTVNTEAFF. The CDR3 nucleotides read TGTGCCAGCAGTGGGCCCCGCCGGACAGTGAACACTGAAGCTTTCTTT.

The chain is built from TRBV7-9 and TRBJ2-3; a weak D match, TRBD1 (5 bases). The CDR3 covers 14 residues. The germline V and J ends were trimmed by 5 bases and 4 bases, with 13 bases remaining between them. Germline CDR1 reads SEHNR; CDR2 reads FQNEAQ (reference sequence). This CDR3 is CASSPRVRADTQYF. The CDR3 nucleotides read TGTGCCAGCAGCCCCAGGGTACGTGCAGATACGCAGTATTTT.

In this sample, this clone turned up once. V is TRBV29-1 and J is TRBJ2-7; possibly TRBD2 for D (6 bases). Germline CDR1 is SQVTM and CDR2 is ANQGSEA. V shed 5 bases and J shed 4 bases, with 6 bases lying between them. CDR3 length equals 10 residues. The CDR3 DNA sequence: TGCAGCGTTCGGGAGTACGAGCAGTACTTC. Protein product: CSVREYEQYF.

Of note for this clone: One end of the junction varies from germline; a read error may be responsible. The rearrangement joins TRBV7-9 to TRBJ2-7, with D maybe TRBD2 (5 bases). Germline assignment: CDR1 SEHNR and CDR2 FQNEAQ (reference sequence). CDR3 length: 14 amino acids. CDR3 coding DNA: TGTTCCAGCAGCTTCGATGAGGGCCCCTACGAGCAGTACTTC. This sequence encodes CSSSFDEGPYEQYF.

This clone has only a few counts. The V call is TRBV4-1, the J call TRBJ2-3; D is uncertain. The CDR3 is made up of 13 amino acids. Germline V CDR1 and CDR2: MGHRA, YSYEKL. Trimming removed 2 bases at V and 2 bases at J, with 5 bases between. The CDR3 DNA follows: TGCGCCAGCAGCCAACAATTCACAGATACGCAGTATTTT. This codes for CASSQQFTDTQYF.

The genes are TRBV27 and TRBJ2-5, with D maybe TRBD1 (6 bases). Looked up from germline, CDR1 is MNHEY and CDR2 is SMNVEV (reference sequence). Trimming took 4 bases from V and 3 from J, leaving 18 bases between them. This CDR3 comprises 16 residues. CDR3 amino acids: CASSSLGAAAKETQYF. The CDR3 DNA follows: TGTGCCAGCAGTTCGCTGGGGGCCGCAGCAAAAGAGACCCAGTACTTC.